This T cell receptor beta chain was captured in a study of blood T cell repertoires in COVID-19. Overall study: Both acute and convalescent COVID-19 samples were obtained from the United States, Italy and Spain. The analysed material was cDNA or gDNA that came from T cells, B-cell-depleted T cells, or PBMCs.

V dropped 8 bases and J dropped 1 base, with 23 bases sitting between them. This CDR3 region has 17 residues. Germline V CDR1 and CDR2: MDHEN, SYDVKM. Clones were sequenced by immunoSEQ multiplex PCR, and TCRdb holds only the in-frame ones, with some missing. The profile shows approximately 97,000 clones, about 91% of them singletons. One Seattle source followed patients from active infection through their disease course. This clonotype originated in a man in his fifties or sixties with COVID-19, enrolled during active disease. Material for sequencing was peripheral blood. This chain uses TRBV28 with TRBJ1-2; D gene uncertain. The CDR3 region is CASHLEGSPNFNYGYTF. CDR3 DNA sequence: TGTGCCAGCCACCTGGAGGGTTCCCCTAACTTTAACTATGGCTACACCTTC.